Listed below are T cell receptor beta chains from one sample, sequenced in a study of blood T cell repertoires in COVID-19. Sequencing was performed with immunoSEQ multiplex PCR; in TCRdb, only in-frame clones are kept and a portion is missing. The sample consists of tens of thousands of clones, 78% of them appearing once. The sample was peripheral blood. Receptors originate from a human donor with active or convalescent COVID-19. The donor label of this sample is uncertain. CDR3s include the opening cysteine and the closing phenylalanine or tryptophan. The D gene is left open where the match is weak. Clone size is shown for a subset of rows, as once, few, many or a class of expanded clone.

TRBJ2-7 | TRBV27 | - | - | CASSPGLGWYF | TGTGCCAGCAGCCCTGGACTCGGGTGGTACTTC
TRBJ1-2 | TRBV9 | - | - | CASSVDGQLYGYTF | TGTGCCAGCAGCGTAGATGGTCAGTTGTATGGCTACACCTTC
TRBJ1-2 | TRBV5-1 | - | - | CASSLESVASSGYTF | TGCGCCAGCAGCTTGGAGTCAGTTGCCTCCTCTGGCTACACCTTC
TRBJ1-5 | TRBV28 | - | once | CASSLRGSGNQPQHF | TGTGCCAGCAGCCTCCGTGGGTCGGGTAATCAGCCCCAGCATTTT
TRBJ1-3 | TRBV5-6 | - | - | CASSFSGAGNTIYF | TGTGCCAGCAGCTTTTCGGGGGCTGGAAACACCATATATTTT
TRBJ2-3 | TRBV3-1/TRBV3-2 | - | few | CASSRTGGSHINTQYF | TGTGCCAGCAGCCGGACGGGGGGCAGTCACATTAATACGCAGTATTTT
TRBJ1-2 | TRBV28 | - | once | CASTVTDLHNYGYTF | TGTGCCAGCACCGTTACTGATCTCCATAACTATGGCTACACCTTC
TRBJ2-2 | TRBV6-5 | - | - | CASSYDGIRNTGELFF | TGTGCCAGCAGTTACGACGGGATACGGAACACCGGGGAGCTGTTTTTT
TRBJ2-5 | TRBV28 | - | - | CASSPPGPGETQYF | TGTGCCAGCAGCCCACCAGGGCCCGGAGAGACCCAGTACTTC
TRBJ1-4 | TRBV18 | TRBD1 | medium-sized | CASSRAGGPTNEKLFF | TGTGCCAGCTCACGAGCAGGGGGCCCTACTAATGAAAAACTGTTTTTT
TRBJ1-2 | TRBV7-2 | TRBD1 | - | CASSLVHPGQYLYGYTF | TGTGCCAGCAGCTTGGTACACCCGGGACAGTACCTCTATGGCTACACCTTC
TRBJ1-1 | TRBV5-1 | - | once | CASSGQGPATEAFF | TGCGCCAGCAGCGGGCAGGGTCCGGCCACTGAAGCTTTCTTT
TRBJ1-1 | TRBV11-3 | - | - | CASSLGMAENTEAFF | TGTGCCAGCAGCTTAGGGATGGCGGAGAACACTGAAGCTTTCTTT
TRBJ2-7 | TRBV27 | - | - | CASGGWQGVQQYF | TGTGCCAGCGGGGGGTGGCAGGGCGTCCAGCAGTACTTC
TRBJ1-2 | TRBV28 | TRBD1 | - | CASSRGQGDYGYTF | TGTGCCAGCAGTCGCGGACAGGGGGACTATGGCTACACCTTC
TRBJ2-5 | TRBV9 | TRBD2 | - | CASSVDTGGGETQYF | TGTGCCAGCAGCGTAGATACGGGAGGTGGGGAGACCCAGTACTTC
TRBJ2-1 | TRBV15 | TRBD2 | - | CATSDRTSGNYNEQFF | TGTGCCACCAGTGACCGGACTAGCGGGAACTACAATGAGCAGTTCTTC
TRBJ1-1 | TRBV5-1 | - | - | CASSTGSSTEAFF | TGCGCCAGCAGTACGGGGTCTTCCACTGAAGCTTTCTTT
TRBJ2-1 | TRBV3-1/TRBV3-2 | - | - | CASSPAPARDNEQFF | TGTGCCAGCAGCCCAGCCCCCGCGCGGGACAATGAGCAGTTCTTC
TRBJ2-7 | TRBV6-5 | TRBD1 | many | CASSYTFPDRVPEQYF | TGTGCCAGCAGTTACACATTCCCGGACAGGGTTCCGGAGCAGTACTTC
TRBJ2-7 | TRBV2 | - | - | CASIPGSGGGEQYF | TGTGCCAGCATCCCCGGGAGCGGAGGTGGGGAGCAGTACTTC
TRBJ2-2 | TRBV30 | - | - | CAWTPQGFGAGELFF | -
TRBJ2-5 | TRBV3-1/TRBV3-2 | - | - | CASSSVLTGNQYF | TGTGCCAGCAGTTCCGTTCTCACAGGCAACCAGTACTTC
TRBJ1-1 | TRBV7-8 | TRBD1 | - | CASSGRDRGRTEAFF | TGTGCCAGCAGCGGCCGGGACAGGGGGCGGACTGAAGCTTTCTTT
TRBJ2-1 | TRBV7-9 | - | - | CASSLSFGDWINEQFF | TGTGCCAGCAGCTTAAGCTTCGGGGACTGGATCAATGAGCAGTTCTTC
TRBJ2-7 | TRBV5-1 | TRBD2 | - | CASSLVSGGTYEQYF | TGCGCCAGCAGCTTGGTTAGCGGGGGGACCTACGAGCAGTACTTC
TRBJ1-5 | TRBV6-2/TRBV6-3 | - | - | CASSYGRGNSNQPQHF | TGTGCCAGCAGTTACGGCAGGGGAAATAGCAATCAGCCCCAGCATTTT
TRBJ1-2 | TRBV28 | TRBD1 | - | CASSSGQGSYGYTF | TGTGCCAGCAGTTCCGGACAGGGAAGCTATGGCTACACCTTC
TRBJ2-5 | TRBV28 | - | - | CASRVAVRIETQYF | TGTGCCAGCAGAGTAGCGGTGAGGATAGAGACCCAGTACTTC